A selection of T cell receptor beta chains follows, all from one sample in a study of T cells in localized non-small cell lung cancer. Sequencing was performed with immunoSEQ multiplex PCR; in TCRdb, only in-frame clones are kept and a portion is missing. The repertoire holds about 1,700 clones, with about 35% as singletons. This specimen was normal lung tissue next to the tumor, taken before any cancer treatment. These receptors were taken from a woman aged 35 to 75 with stage II lung adenocarcinoma. The CDR3 runs from the conserved cysteine through the conserved F or W. D genes are given only for firm matches. Only part of the rows carry a size: once, few, many, or a class if the clone is expanded.

clone_size: .
cdr3_length: 13
v_call: TRBV9
j_call: TRBJ2-1
d_call: .
cdr3_aa: CASRTSSYNEQFF
cdr3_nt: TGTGCCAGCAGAACGTCCTCCTACAATGAGCAGTTCTTC

clone_size: .
cdr3_length: 16
v_call: TRBV6-8
j_call: TRBJ1-3
d_call: TRBD1
cdr3_aa: CASRAGTGPSGNTIYF
cdr3_nt: TGTGCCAGCAGAGCTGGGACAGGGCCTTCTGGAAACACCATATATTTT

clone_size: few
cdr3_length: 13
v_call: TRBV6-8
j_call: TRBJ1-2
d_call: .
cdr3_aa: CASSYPDSRLLHF
cdr3_nt: TGTGCCAGCAGTTACCCGGACAGCCGGCTGCTACACTTC

clone_size: medium-sized
cdr3_length: 16
v_call: TRBV11-3
j_call: TRBJ2-7
d_call: TRBD2
cdr3_aa: CASSLPGGSLSDEQYF
cdr3_nt: TGTGCCAGCAGCTTACCGGGAGGTTCCCTTTCGGACGAGCAGTACTTC

clone_size: .
cdr3_length: 13
v_call: TRBV29-1
j_call: TRBJ1-5
d_call: .
cdr3_aa: CSVLVWGNQPQHF
cdr3_nt: TGCAGCGTTCTGGTGTGGGGCAATCAGCCCCAGCATTTT

clone_size: few
cdr3_length: 14
v_call: TRBV10-2
j_call: TRBJ1-4
d_call: TRBD1
cdr3_aa: CASSPDRGNEKLFF
cdr3_nt: TGCGCCAGCAGTCCGGACAGGGGCAATGAAAAACTGTTTTTT

clone_size: medium-sized
cdr3_length: 15
v_call: TRBV9
j_call: TRBJ2-7
d_call: .
cdr3_aa: CASSVSWDGTYEQYF
cdr3_nt: TGTGCCAGCAGCGTATCCTGGGACGGAACCTACGAGCAGTACTTC

clone_size: few
cdr3_length: 16
v_call: TRBV4-1
j_call: TRBJ2-1
d_call: .
cdr3_aa: CASSQESWQGTNEQFF
cdr3_nt: TGCGCCAGCAGCCAAGAATCGTGGCAGGGGACCAATGAGCAGTTCTTC

clone_size: hyperexpanded
cdr3_length: 14
v_call: TRBV14
j_call: TRBJ1-1
d_call: .
cdr3_aa: CASSQGGVNTEAFF
cdr3_nt: TGTGCCAGCAGCCAAGGGGGCGTGAACACTGAAGCTTTCTTT

clone_size: .
cdr3_length: 15
v_call: TRBV6-8
j_call: TRBJ1-1
d_call: .
cdr3_aa: CASAAQPTLGTEAFF
cdr3_nt: TGTGCCAGCGCGGCCCAACCTACCCTGGGCACTGAAGCTTTCTTT

clone_size: .
cdr3_length: 13
v_call: TRBV19
j_call: TRBJ1-2
d_call: TRBD1
cdr3_aa: CATQGQATYGYTF
cdr3_nt: TGTGCCACCCAGGGACAGGCTACCTATGGCTACACCTTC

clone_size: few
cdr3_length: 15
v_call: TRBV11-3
j_call: TRBJ1-4
d_call: .
cdr3_aa: CASSPFGGMKEKLFF
cdr3_nt: TGTGCCAGCAGTCCTTTTGGCGGGATGAAGGAAAAACTGTTTTTT

clone_size: .
cdr3_length: 14
v_call: TRBV30
j_call: TRBJ2-2
d_call: .
cdr3_aa: CAWKIGQSTGELFF
cdr3_nt: TGTGCCTGGAAAATCGGACAGAGCACCGGGGAGCTGTTTTTT

clone_size: large
cdr3_length: 14
v_call: TRBV14
j_call: TRBJ2-7
d_call: .
cdr3_aa: CASSQVIRPLEQYF
cdr3_nt: TGTGCCAGCAGCCAAGTAATCAGGCCCCTCGAGCAGTACTTC

clone_size: .
cdr3_length: 12
v_call: TRBV14
j_call: TRBJ1-2
d_call: .
cdr3_aa: CASDGGGYGYTF
cdr3_nt: TGTGCCAGCGACGGGGGTGGATATGGCTACACCTTC

clone_size: few
cdr3_length: 12
v_call: TRBV6-8
j_call: TRBJ1-5
d_call: .
cdr3_aa: CASRDASRPQHF
cdr3_nt: TGTGCCTCCCGTGACGCGTCCCGGCCCCAGCATTTT

clone_size: .
cdr3_length: 13
v_call: TRBV30
j_call: TRBJ1-2
d_call: .
cdr3_aa: CAWSAAGYYGYTF
cdr3_nt: TGTGCCTGGAGTGCTGCCGGCTACTATGGCTACACCTTC

clone_size: .
cdr3_length: 14
v_call: TRBV6-7
j_call: TRBJ1-2
d_call: .
cdr3_aa: CASSDQDRGGGYTF
cdr3_nt: TGTGCCAGCAGTGACCAGGACAGAGGAGGTGGCTACACCTTC

clone_size: .
cdr3_length: 16
v_call: TRBV11-3
j_call: TRBJ2-6
d_call: .
cdr3_aa: CASSLGRGAGANVLTF
cdr3_nt: TGTGCCAGCAGCTTAGGGAGGGGCGCTGGGGCCAACGTCCTGACTTTC

clone_size: .
cdr3_length: 14
v_call: TRBV14
j_call: TRBJ1-1
d_call: TRBD1
cdr3_aa: CASSPQGAMTEAFF
cdr3_nt: TGTGCCAGCAGTCCACAGGGGGCGATGACTGAAGCTTTCTTT

clone_size: .
cdr3_length: 17
v_call: TRBV18
j_call: TRBJ2-5
d_call: TRBD2
cdr3_aa: CASSPELAGGPRETQYF
cdr3_nt: TGTGCCAGCTCACCAGAACTAGCGGGGGGGCCCCGAGAGACCCAGTACTTC

clone_size: once
cdr3_length: 16
v_call: TRBV16
j_call: TRBJ1-2
d_call: .
cdr3_aa: CASSLGRVRDNYGYTF
cdr3_nt: TGTGCCAGCAGCTTGGGCCGGGTTCGGGACAACTATGGCTACACCTTC

clone_size: medium-sized
cdr3_length: 17
v_call: TRBV11-3
j_call: TRBJ1-1
d_call: .
cdr3_aa: CASSLRRWGAGNTEAFF
cdr3_nt: TGTGCCAGCAGCTTAAGGCGGTGGGGGGCAGGTAACACTGAAGCTTTCTTT

clone_size: .
cdr3_length: 14
v_call: TRBV19
j_call: TRBJ1-2
d_call: TRBD1
cdr3_aa: CASLGTGTGYGYTF
cdr3_nt: TGTGCCAGCTTGGGTACCGGGACAGGCTATGGCTACACCTTC

clone_size: .
cdr3_length: 16
v_call: TRBV18
j_call: TRBJ2-3
d_call: TRBD2
cdr3_aa: CASSPRGRGNTDTQYF
cdr3_nt: TGTGCCAGCTCACCGCGCGGGAGGGGAAACACAGATACGCAGTATTTT

clone_size: .
cdr3_length: 13
v_call: TRBV10-3
j_call: TRBJ1-1
d_call: .
cdr3_aa: CAIRDTGNTEAFF
cdr3_nt: TGTGCCATCAGAGATACAGGGAACACTGAAGCTTTCTTT